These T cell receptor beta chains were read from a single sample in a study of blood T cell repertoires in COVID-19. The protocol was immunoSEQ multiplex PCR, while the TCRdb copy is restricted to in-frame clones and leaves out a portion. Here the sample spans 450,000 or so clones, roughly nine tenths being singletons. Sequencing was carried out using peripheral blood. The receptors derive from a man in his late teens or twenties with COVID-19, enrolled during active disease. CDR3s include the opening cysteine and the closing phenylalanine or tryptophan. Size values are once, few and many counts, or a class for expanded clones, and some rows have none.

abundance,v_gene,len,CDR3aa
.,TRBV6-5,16,CASSYSLAGGPGELFF
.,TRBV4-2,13,CASSRDWGNEQFF
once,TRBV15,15,CATSRAGTGPYEQYF
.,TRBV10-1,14,CASSEWGDTDTQYF
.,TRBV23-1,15,CASSPPDKNTGELFF
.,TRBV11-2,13,CASSGPGTDTQYF
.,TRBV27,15,CASAIGTSGTETQYF
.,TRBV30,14,CAQGRGTGLYGYTF
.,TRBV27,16,CASSFLRVRSAGEQYF
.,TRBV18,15,CASSFGLAGKETQYF
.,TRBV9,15,CASSPRRAGTGELFF
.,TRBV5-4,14,CASSLISYQETQYF
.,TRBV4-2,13,CASSPGVRTEAFF
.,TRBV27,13,CASGPTIERALHF
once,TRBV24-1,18,CATSDFSGLAGGPREQFF
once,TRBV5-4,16,CASSPQGDLSGETQYF
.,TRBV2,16,CASSDVLGASGNTIYF
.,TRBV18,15,CASSPIRQGNTEAFF
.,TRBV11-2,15,CASSPQGPYPETQYF
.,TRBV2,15,CASSGLAGGQETQYF